Shown below are 31 T cell receptor beta chains from a single sample sequenced in a study of T cell responses to AZD1222 COVID-19 vaccine. TCRdb's copy holds only in-frame clones and misses some; the assay was immunoSEQ multiplex PCR. Here the sample spans some 55,000 clones, approximately 90% being singletons. This specimen consisted of peripheral blood, obtained on day 0 of AZD1222 vaccination. These receptors were taken from an adult in good health.

The rearrangement uses TRBV19 and TRBJ1-5; D remains ambiguous. The CDR3 has 15 amino acids. The germline V gene encodes CDR1 LNHDA and CDR2 SQIVND (reference sequence). Trimming shortened V by 9 bases and J by 0 bases, and 15 bases separated the two germline ends. In DNA form, the CDR3 reads TGTGCCAGCACCGAACGGGATCATAGCAATCAGCCCCAGCATTTT. Residues: CASTERDHSNQPQHF. The entire variable domain, with the rest obtained from reference TRBV19 and TRBJ1-5, is as follows: DGGITQSPKYLFRKEGQNVTLSCEQNLNHDAMYWYRQDPGQGLRLIYYSQIVNDFQKGDIAEGYSVSREKKESFPLTVTSAQKNPTAFYLCASTERDHSNQPQHFGDGTRLSIL.

The chain couples TRBV5-6 to TRBJ1-2, with D unresolved. The CDR3 runs to 15 residues. The germline V gene has CDR1 SGHDT and CDR2 YYEEEE. V was clipped by 0 bases and J by 0 bases, with 9 bases between them. CDR3 nucleotide sequence: TGTGCCAGCAGCTTGGCCCGACCGCCTAACTATGGCTACACCTTC. It is translated as CASSLARPPNYGYTF.

The V gene is TRBV6-5, the J gene TRBJ1-2; D not resolved. The CDR3 covers 13 residues. CDR1 is MNHEY, CDR2 SVGAGI, per germline. Trimming removed 3 bases from V and 3 bases from J, with 8 bases in between. Here the CDR3 reads CASSYSADYGYTF. CDR3 nucleotide sequence: TGTGCCAGCAGTTATTCGGCAGACTATGGCTACACCTTC.

The chain uses TRBV15 and TRBJ2-5; D is undetermined. The CDR3 extends over 15 amino acids. Trimming took 0 bases from V and 1 from J, leaving 9 bases between them. CDR1 and CDR2 (germline): LNHNV, YYDKDF (reference sequence). In DNA form, the CDR3 reads TGTGCCACCAGCAGAGATCCCGGTTCCCAAGAGACCCAGTACTTC. This codes for CATSRDPGSQETQYF.

The chain combines TRBV7-2 with TRBJ2-7; D gene unclear. V shed 4 bases and J shed 0 bases, with 7 bases lying between them. CDR3 length equals 13 residues. Germline V CDR1 and CDR2: SGHTA, FQGNSA. The DNA of the CDR3 is TGTGCCAGCAGCTCTCTAAACTCCTACGAGCAGTACTTC. Translation gives CASSSLNSYEQYF.

This chain connects TRBV20-1 to TRBJ2-3, with D tentatively TRBD1 (6 bases). The ends were cut back, 5 bases at V and 14 bases at J, with 17 bases in the middle. There are 11 residues in the CDR3. Germline V gene data show CDR1 as DFQATT and CDR2 as SNEGSKA (reference sequence). In nucleotides, the CDR3 is TGCAGTGCTTCCTCCGGGACATCATTGTATTTT. This codes for CSASSGTSLYF.

The V gene is TRBV29-1, the J gene TRBJ1-6; 7 bases are shared with TRBD1. Looked up from germline, CDR1 is SQVTM and CDR2 is ANQGSEA. V lost 7 bases to trimming and J lost 5 bases; unmatched junction nucleotides: 8. CDR3 size: 14 residues. Written as DNA, the CDR3 is TGCAGCGCCAAAGAGGGACAGCATAATTCACCCCTCCACTTT. It translates to CSAKEGQHNSPLHF.

V and J are TRBV9 and TRBJ1-1; D is perhaps TRBD1 (6 bases). The CDR3 covers 15 residues. With 0 bases removed from V and 6 bases from J, the gap between germline ends came to 15 bases. Germline V gives CDR1 SGDLS, CDR2 YYNGEE. The CDR3 protein is CASSVGLGQVAEAFF. In DNA, the CDR3 is TGTGCCAGCAGCGTAGGTTTGGGACAAGTGGCTGAAGCTTTCTTT.

The V gene is TRBV6-4, the J gene TRBJ2-1; D is unresolved. CDR1 and CDR2 from the germline V gene are MRHNA and SNTAGT. The CDR3 length is 15 residues. Trimming cost V 0 bases and J 0 bases, with 6 bases left between them. This CDR3 is CASSDSVDSYNEQFF. The CDR3, as DNA: TGTGCCAGCAGTGACTCAGTAGACTCCTACAATGAGCAGTTCTTC.

The chain is built from TRBV2 and TRBJ2-5, with D uncertain. The germline V gene encodes CDR1 SNHLY and CDR2 FYNNEI. This CDR3 has 13 residues. V was cut by 5 bases and J by 5 bases, with 12 bases left in between. CDR3 in DNA: TGTGCCAGCAGTATTTTCGGCTCGGAGACCCAGTACTTC. Amino acid sequence: CASSIFGSETQYF.

This clone was detected a few times. V is TRBV6-2 or TRBV6-3 and J is TRBJ1-5; 8 nucleotides align to TRBD1. Germline V lookup: CDR1 MNHEY, CDR2 SVGEGT. The ends lost 6 bases at V and 7 bases at J; junction bases unmatched: 8. This CDR3 is built from 14 residues. CDR3 protein: CASSRAQGEQPQHF. The CDR3 DNA is TGTGCCAGCAGCCGCGCACAGGGGGAGCAGCCCCAGCATTTT.

The genes are TRBV7-9 and TRBJ1-1; D not resolved. The germline gives CDR1 SEHNR, CDR2 FQNEAQ (reference sequence). Trimming pared 4 bases from V and 1 base from J, leaving 7 bases between. The CDR3 has 13 amino acids. CDR3 sequence reads: CASSSTPNTEAFF. CDR3 DNA sequence: TGTGCCAGCAGCTCTACACCGAACACTGAAGCTTTCTTT.

The chain employs TRBV6-5 and TRBJ1-1, with D unclear. V lost 10 bases to trimming and J lost 1 base, with 13 bases between them. This CDR3 contains 13 residues. Germline V lookup: CDR1 MNHEY, CDR2 SVGAGI. The CDR3 sequence is CATQFHKNTEAFF. DNA of the CDR3: TGTGCCACCCAATTCCACAAGAACACTGAAGCTTTCTTT.

CDR3 loop: CASSPAGGDEQFF. CDR3 sequence (DNA): TGTGCCAGTAGTCCAGCGGGGGGGGATGAGCAGTTCTTC. The chain joins TRBV19 to TRBJ2-1; TRBD2 matches at 10 bases. The CDR3 contains 13 residues. The germline gives CDR1 LNHDA, CDR2 SQIVND (reference sequence). V shed 5 bases, J shed 8 bases, and the junction held 3 bases outside the gene matches.

This chain connects TRBV14 to TRBJ2-7; TRBD1 is a possible D gene (5 bases). The CDR3 runs 15 residues. Germline assignment: CDR1 SGHDN and CDR2 FVKESK. V was shortened by 0 bases and J by 6 bases, with 15 bases between the two germline ends. The CDR3 bases are TGTGCCAGCAGCCAAGATATCAGGGTTGCGCGCGAGCAGTACTTC. Translation: CASSQDIRVAREQYF.

The rearrangement uses TRBV7-9 and TRBJ2-5; TRBD1 matches at 9 bases. The CDR3 is made up of 15 amino acids. Germline CDR1 SEHNR, CDR2 FQNEAQ (reference sequence). Trimming at V came to 5 bases and at J to 2 bases, leaving 6 bases not matched to a gene. CDR3 DNA sequence: TGTGCCAGCAGCAAGGGACAGGGAACACAAGAGACCCAGTACTTC. Translation: CASSKGQGTQETQYF.

The CDR3 region is CASSFGYQETQYF. DNA for the CDR3: TGTGCCAGCAGCTTTGGGTACCAAGAGACCCAGTACTTC. The rearrangement uses TRBV5-4 and TRBJ2-5; D not resolved. V was clipped by 2 bases and J by 0 bases, with 5 bases between them. The CDR3 loop spans 13 amino acids. Germline CDR1 reads SGHNT; CDR2 reads YYREEE (reference sequence).

The V and J genes are TRBV3-1 (or the pseudogene TRBV3-2) and TRBJ2-1; 7 bases agree with TRBD2. V lost 4 bases, J lost 4 bases, and 16 bases stayed unmatched. The CDR3 consists of 18 residues. Per the germline V gene, CDR1 is LGHDT and CDR2 is YNNKEL (reference sequence). The CDR3 DNA reads TGTGCCAGCAGCCGACCCCCAAGCGGGGCAACCCCTTACAATGAGCAGTTCTTC. Translated: CASSRPPSGATPYNEQFF.

This rearrangement joins TRBV2 to TRBJ2-3; 11 nucleotides match TRBD1. Germline V CDR1 and CDR2: SNHLY, FYNNEI. The CDR3 sequence is 15 residues long. Losses at the gene ends were 6 bases for V and 3 bases for J; bases not matched to a gene: 5. CDR3 region: CASRSGTGGTDTQYF. Here the CDR3 DNA reads TGTGCCAGCAGGTCCGGGACAGGGGGAACAGATACGCAGTATTTT.

This chain connects TRBV5-5 to TRBJ2-5; weak D call: TRBD2 (5 bases). The CDR3 totals 14 residues. Deletions cut 0 bases from V and 2 bases from J, with 8 bases between. The germline V gene encodes CDR1 SGHKS and CDR2 YYEKEE (reference sequence). Written as DNA, the CDR3 is TGTGCCAGCAGCTTGGCGGGGAGACAAGAGACCCAGTACTTC. Translating it yields CASSLAGRQETQYF.

V gene TRBV7-2 combines with J gene TRBJ1-3, with D possibly matching TRBD1 (5 bases). This CDR3 has 16 residues. CDR1 is SGHTA, CDR2 FQGNSA, per germline. Deletions cut 0 bases from V and 0 bases from J, with 9 bases between. The CDR3 region is CASSLATADSGNTIYF. CDR3 nucleotide sequence: TGTGCCAGCAGCTTAGCGACAGCAGACTCTGGAAACACCATATATTTT.

The chain joins TRBV6-5 to TRBJ2-3; no reliable D call. CDR3 length equals 15 residues. Trimming left V 6 bases short and J 1 base short, with 14 bases between. Germline CDR1 reads MNHEY; CDR2 reads SVGAGI. The CDR3 protein is CASRPNFVGTDTQYF. The CDR3 DNA follows: TGTGCCAGCAGGCCAAACTTCGTCGGCACAGATACGCAGTATTTT.

The chain employs TRBV5-1 and TRBJ2-6, with no clear D. V lost 3 bases to trimming and J lost 0 bases, with 19 bases between them. The germline V gene has CDR1 SGHRS and CDR2 YFSETQ. The length of the CDR3 is 19 residues. The CDR3 nucleotides read TGCGCCAGCAGCTCACCAACCCGGATAGGGATCTCTGGGGCCAACGTCCTGACTTTC. Translating gives CASSSPTRIGISGANVLTF.

This chain links TRBV7-6 with TRBJ1-1; TRBD1 might be the D (5 bases). V was cut by 5 bases and J by 1 base, with 11 bases left in between. This CDR3 is 14 amino acids long. Germline CDR1 SGHVS, CDR2 FNYEAQ. The CDR3 protein is CASSPQGGNTEAFF. In DNA, the CDR3 is TGTGCCAGCAGCCCGCAGGGCGGGAACACTGAAGCTTTCTTT.

The chain links TRBV5-1 to TRBJ2-3; 7 bases match TRBD2. This CDR3 spans 15 amino acids. The germline gives CDR1 SGHRS, CDR2 YFSETQ. Trimming cost V 0 bases and J 7 bases; bases outside gene matches: 8. The CDR3 DNA reads as TGCGCCAGCAGCTTGGCCCCCGGGGGGTCTAATACGCAGTATTTT. Translation gives CASSLAPGGSNTQYF.

The CDR3 DNA follows: TGTGCCAGCGGGGAGTATAATGGTAATTCACCCCTCCACTTT. Translation gives CASGEYNGNSPLHF. The chain joins TRBV6-5 to TRBJ1-6; D remains unclear. V lost 8 bases, J lost 6 bases, and 14 bases lay in between. Germline V gene sequence: CDR1 MNHEY, CDR2 SVGAGI. CDR3 length: 14 residues.

The chain uses TRBV10-3 and TRBJ2-3, with D perhaps matching TRBD1 (5 bases). CDR3 length: 15 residues. The ends were cut back, 9 bases at V and 0 bases at J, with 16 bases in the middle. In germline, CDR1 is ENHRY, CDR2 SYGVKD. The chain's CDR3 is CAMSQATSSTDTQYF. CDR3 nucleotide sequence: TGTGCCATGTCACAGGCTACCTCTAGCACAGATACGCAGTATTTT.

The chain carries TRBV18 and TRBJ2-7; D perhaps matches TRBD1 (5 bases). V was trimmed by 3 bases and J by 2 bases, leaving 8 bases between them. This CDR3 has 13 amino acids. Germline lookup yields CDR1 KGHSH and CDR2 LQKENI. The CDR3 DNA is TGTGCCAGCTCACCGACACAGGCCTACGAGCAGTACTTC. Encoded protein: CASSPTQAYEQYF.

This rearrangement joins TRBV3-1 (or the pseudogene TRBV3-2) to TRBJ2-4; D not certain. The CDR3 is 17 residues long. Germline assignment: CDR1 LGHDT and CDR2 YNNKEL (reference sequence). V lost 2 bases to trimming and J lost 0 bases, with 14 bases between them. The CDR3 DNA follows: TGTGCCAGCAGCCAACGGGTTAGTAAGTTAGCCAAAAACATTCAGTACTTC. Protein product: CASSQRVSKLAKNIQYF.

This clone was seen a single time. The chain uses TRBV5-5 and TRBJ2-3; 12 nucleotides match TRBD2. V gave up 0 bases and J gave up 8 bases; unmatched junction bases: 7. Germline V CDR1 and CDR2: SGHKS, YYEKEE (reference sequence). The CDR3 extends over 16 amino acids. The DNA of the CDR3 is TGTGCCAGCAGCTTGGGCGCTAGCGGGGGGGGAGGTACGCAGTATTTT. It translates to CASSLGASGGGGTQYF.

This chain connects TRBV2 to TRBJ2-7, with D possibly TRBD2 on 6 matching bases. Trimming stripped 6 bases from V and 5 bases from J, with 11 bases between. The germline CDR1 and CDR2 sequences are SNHLY and FYNNEI. This CDR3 is built from 12 residues. The CDR3, as DNA: TGTGCCAGCAGGGCCCAGCGGGACGAGCAGTACTTC. Its translation is CASRAQRDEQYF.